A single T cell receptor beta chain is shown here with its context. These data originate in a study of blood T cell repertoires in COVID-19. At the level of the study: The United States, Italy and Spain supplied acute and convalescent COVID-19 samples. In each case, the material was cDNA or gDNA derived from T cells, B-cell-depleted T cells, or PBMCs.

The ends lost 2 bases at V and 2 bases at J; junction bases unmatched: 8. From germline, CDR1 is MNHEY and CDR2 SMNVEV (reference sequence). The CDR3 consists of 17 residues. Participant-reported clinical history was the basis for cohort assignment. Per the study methods: Counts of nucleated cells, estimated from reference gene primer amplification, were obtained. Sequenced by immunoSEQ multiplex PCR; TCRdb stores in-frame clones only, minus some. The V and J calls and clone size were taken over from that table, and D and trimming were inferred from the DNA. The sample records approximately 250,000 clones, 70% to 90% being singletons.

The chain employs TRBV27 and TRBJ2-3; 9 bases line up with TRBD2. This clonotype was sampled from a woman under 40 with acute COVID-19. The sequencing input was PBMCs or T cells enriched from blood (not recorded which). CDR3: CASSLKSGGISTDTQYF. The CDR3 DNA sequence: TGTGCCAGCAGTTTAAAAAGCGGGGGGATCTCCACAGATACGCAGTATTTT.